The rows below give T cell receptor beta chains drawn from one sample of a study of metastatic and nonmetastatic thyroid tumors. TCRdb re-called clones from the PCR reads using MiXCR. The sample contains 30,000 to 40,000 clones, 18% of which appear only once. Sequenced material: blood. The source of these receptors is a male donor with papillary thyroid cancer or a benign thyroid nodule (not recorded which). Some clones in this sample may be carry-over from other donors' samples. The conserved cysteine and the conserved F or W are not part of the CDR3 here. Clone size is stated in some rows and not others, as once, few, many or a class when expanded.

TRBV4-1	-	TRBJ2-5	ASSQISGATETQY
TRBV19	few	TRBJ2-3	ASSITTTDTQY
TRBV12-3/TRBV12-4	many	TRBJ2-7	ASSLAAGGTYEQY
TRBV9	many	TRBJ1-1	ASSLRGEETEAF
TRBV10-3	few	TRBJ2-1	AIRGTGDLIEQF
TRBV16	few	TRBJ1-5	ASSRGGDGNQPQH
TRBV30	many	TRBJ2-6	AWSVTASGANVLT
TRBV7-2	-	TRBJ2-2	ASSLALGIANTGYLF
TRBV9	-	TRBJ2-7	ASNREGIYEQY
TRBV5-6	-	TRBJ1-2	ASSFPTGGMPGYGYT
TRBV6-2/TRBV6-3	-	TRBJ1-2	ASSASGGVYGYT
TRBV12-3/TRBV12-4	many	TRBJ1-5	ASSRDRPQPQH
TRBV6-1	medium-sized	TRBJ2-1	ASSPNRGQF
TRBV30	many	TRBJ2-3	AWSAGLAGIGDTQY
TRBV20-1	many	TRBJ1-5	SAWDPGNQPQH
TRBV28	few	TRBJ2-7	ASRQGPYEQY
TRBV12-3/TRBV12-4	medium-sized	TRBJ1-2	ASRFRGAGYGYT
TRBV12-3/TRBV12-4	medium-sized	TRBJ1-6	ASSQQEFSPLH